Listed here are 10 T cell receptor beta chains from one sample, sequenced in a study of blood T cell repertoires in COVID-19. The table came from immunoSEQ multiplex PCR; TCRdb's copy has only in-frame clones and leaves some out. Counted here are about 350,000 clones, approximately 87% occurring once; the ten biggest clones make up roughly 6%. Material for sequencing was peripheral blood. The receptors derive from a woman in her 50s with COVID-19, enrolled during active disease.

In DNA form, the CDR3 reads TGTGCCAGCAGCTTCCACCGATCCCGGGACAGGAAAAATTCACCCCTCCACTTT. Residues: CASSFHRSRDRKNSPLHF. This chain joins TRBV7-8 and TRBJ1-6, with 8 bases aligning to TRBD1. This CDR3 is built from 18 residues. Germline-derived CDR1 and CDR2 are SGHVS and FQNEAQ. V trimming: 3 bases; J trimming: 7 bases; junction bases outside the gene matches: 14.

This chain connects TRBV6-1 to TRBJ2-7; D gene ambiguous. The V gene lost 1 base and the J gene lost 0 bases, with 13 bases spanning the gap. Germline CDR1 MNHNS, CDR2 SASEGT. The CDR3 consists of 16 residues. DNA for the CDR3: TGTGCCAGCAGTGAAGACGGGTCCTTTTCCTCCTACGAGCAGTACTTC. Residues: CASSEDGSFSSYEQYF.

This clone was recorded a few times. The CDR3 bases are TGTGCCTGGAGTGGTGACAGCTTCTCTGGAAACACCATATATTTT. Its protein product is CAWSGDSFSGNTIYF. The chain couples TRBV30 to TRBJ1-3; a weak D match, TRBD1 (5 bases). Per germline, CDR1 GTSNPN and CDR2 SVGIG (reference sequence). The CDR3 consists of 15 residues. Trimming removed 1 base at V and 0 bases at J, with 10 bases between.

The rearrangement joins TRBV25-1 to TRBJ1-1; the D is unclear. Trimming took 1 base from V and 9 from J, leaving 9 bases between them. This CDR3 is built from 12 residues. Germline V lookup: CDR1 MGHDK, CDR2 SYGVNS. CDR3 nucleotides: TGTGCCAGCAGTGAATTCGGTCGAAAAGCTTTCTTT. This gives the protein CASSEFGRKAFF.

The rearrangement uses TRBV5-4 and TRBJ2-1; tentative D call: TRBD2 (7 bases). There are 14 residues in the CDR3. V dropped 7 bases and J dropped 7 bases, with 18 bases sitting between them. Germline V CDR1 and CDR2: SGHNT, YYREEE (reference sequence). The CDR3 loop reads CASGGGGMGNEQFF. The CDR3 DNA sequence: TGTGCCAGCGGAGGGGGGGGAATGGGGAATGAGCAGTTCTTC.

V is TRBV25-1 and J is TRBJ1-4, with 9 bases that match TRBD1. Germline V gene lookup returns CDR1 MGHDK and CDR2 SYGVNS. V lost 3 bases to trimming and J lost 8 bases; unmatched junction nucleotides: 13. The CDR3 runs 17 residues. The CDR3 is CASSDPAPGTGREKLFF. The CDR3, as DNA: TGTGCCAGCAGTGATCCCGCCCCTGGGACAGGGCGGGAAAAACTGTTTTTT.

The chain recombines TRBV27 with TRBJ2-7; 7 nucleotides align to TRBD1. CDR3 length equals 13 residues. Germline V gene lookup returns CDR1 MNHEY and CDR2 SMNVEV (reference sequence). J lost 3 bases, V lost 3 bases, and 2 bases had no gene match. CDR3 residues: CASSFSGGYEQYF. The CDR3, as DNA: TGTGCCAGCAGTTTTTCAGGGGGCTACGAGCAGTACTTC.

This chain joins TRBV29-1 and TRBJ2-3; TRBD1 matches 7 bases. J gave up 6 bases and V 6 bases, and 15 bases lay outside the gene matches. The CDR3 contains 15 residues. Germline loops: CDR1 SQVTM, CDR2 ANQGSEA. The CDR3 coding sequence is TGCAGCGTGGCCGGCAGGGGGTCTAAGGGTGATACGCAGTATTTT. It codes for CSVAGRGSKGDTQYF.

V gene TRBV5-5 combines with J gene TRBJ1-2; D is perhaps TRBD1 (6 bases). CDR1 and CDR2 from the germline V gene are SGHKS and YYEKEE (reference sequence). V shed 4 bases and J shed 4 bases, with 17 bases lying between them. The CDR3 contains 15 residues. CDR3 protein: CASSPAPGDTYGYTF. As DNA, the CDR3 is TGTGCCAGCAGCCCGGCCCCAGGGGACACCTATGGCTACACCTTC.

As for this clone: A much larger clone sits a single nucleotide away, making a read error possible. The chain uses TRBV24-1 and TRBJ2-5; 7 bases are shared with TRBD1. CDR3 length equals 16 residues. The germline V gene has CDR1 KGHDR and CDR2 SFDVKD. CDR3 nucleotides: TGTGTCACCAGTGATCTCCGGGACAGAGAACAAGAGACCCAGTACTTC. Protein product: CVTSDLRDREQETQYF.